This paragraph covers one TCR beta chain sequence. Its antigen remains unknown. Separate from the approximately 730-subject first cohort, the 120-subject validation cohort was the one that the donors belonged to. The data originate from a study of cytomegalovirus exposure and HLA in healthy donors. Study findings and constraints: Both high specificity and high sensitivity reportedly marked the classifier's diagnosis of cytomegalovirus status. A later analysis found first-cohort TCR clusters tended to co-occur in the roughly 120 validation repertoires.

Repertoires were generated with immunoSEQ multiplex PCR, while TCRdb's copy carries only in-frame clones and drops some. The table has about 150,000 clones, roughly nine tenths seen once. Per the germline V gene, CDR1 is MNHNS and CDR2 is SASEGT. Trimming cost V 7 bases and J 5 bases, with 8 bases left between them. This CDR3 is 11 amino acids long. What was sequenced was PBMCs. The sequence was collected from a woman between 18 and 30 years old in good health and CMV-seropositive. This chain joins TRBV6-1 and TRBJ1-1; D perhaps matches TRBD1 (5 bases). The CDR3 reads CASIRGTEAFF. CDR3 DNA sequence: TGTGCCAGCATCCGGGGGACTGAAGCTTTCTTT.